Below, one T cell receptor (beta chain) is given with its context. This entry comes from a study of blood T cell repertoires in COVID-19. Study background: T cells, B-cell-depleted T cells, or PBMCs supplied cDNA or gDNA.

V was clipped by 5 bases and J by 2 bases; unmatched bases: 6. There are 15 residues in the CDR3. Germline V gene lookup returns CDR1 MNHEY and CDR2 SVGAGI. Assay used: immunoSEQ multiplex PCR; TCRdb lists only in-frame clones, some missing. The table shows approximately 260,000 clones, with 80% to 90% occurring only once. The rearrangement joins TRBV6-5 to TRBJ2-3; 8 bases agree with TRBD2. Material: peripheral blood. The clonotype comes from a woman in her seventies with acute or convalescent COVID-19. The DNA for the CDR3 is TGTGCCAGCAGTCCCTTAGCGGGGTCCACAGATACGCAGTATTTT. Encoded protein: CASSPLAGSTDTQYF.